Included here is one TCR beta chain sequence, with context. Antigen unknown. Patients underwent thyroid surgery, and none had received any treatment before it. As processed by the authors: The study built a papillary thyroid cancer distant-metastasis classifier from CDR3 differences across clinicopathological groups. With MiXCR, TCRdb called clones anew from the PCR reads. TCRdb, not the authors, supplied the V and J calls. The sample has some 35,000 clones, about 29% seen once. This sample is part of a study of metastatic and nonmetastatic thyroid tumors. Across the study: Repertoire comparisons spanned blood and tumor or nodule tissue from malignant and benign thyroid patients. Study-level findings and limits: Reported TCR beta diversity, measured in blood and tumor, was significantly higher for malignant thyroid tumors than for benign nodules.

Germline lookup yields CDR1 SGHDN and CDR2 FVKESK. The CDR3 totals 16 residues. Trimming took 2 bases from V and 0 from J; bases not matched to a gene: 3. Sequenced: blood. This clonotype was obtained from a female donor with papillary thyroid cancer or a benign thyroid nodule (not recorded which). Some clones in this sample may be carry-over from other donors' samples. This chain connects TRBV14 to TRBJ1-1; 10 nucleotides match TRBD1. The CDR3 is CASSQRQGALNTEAFF. In DNA, the CDR3 is TGTGCCAGCAGCCAAAGACAGGGGGCTTTGAACACTGAAGCTTTCTTT.